These 5 T cell receptor beta chains were all obtained from the same sample, sequenced in a study of cytomegalovirus exposure and HLA in healthy donors. This table comes from immunoSEQ multiplex PCR, and its TCRdb copy is limited to in-frame clones, with some not included. The sample carries 60,000 or so clones, around nine tenths recorded once. Specimen: PBMCs. The receptor set was obtained from a woman younger than 45 in good health and CMV-seronegative.

The chain carries TRBV6-1 and TRBJ2-7; tentatively, D is TRBD1 (6 bases). Between the trimmed V and J ends, which lost 8 bases and 1 base, there was a span of 12 bases. This CDR3 is built from 13 residues. The germline CDR1 and CDR2 sequences are MNHNS and SASEGT. The DNA for the CDR3 is TGTGCCAGCTTTTACAGGGATTCCTACGAGCAGTACTTC. Translating gives CASFYRDSYEQYF.

The chain recombines TRBV15 with TRBJ1-4; possibly TRBD1 for D (5 bases). Between the trimmed V and J ends, which lost 0 bases and 11 bases, there was a span of 13 bases. Germline loops: CDR1 LNHNV, CDR2 YYDKDF (reference sequence). The CDR3 consists of 14 residues. CDR3 residues: CATSREGERAKLFF. Written as DNA, the CDR3 is TGTGCCACCAGCAGAGAAGGGGAACGGGCGAAACTGTTTTTT.

Here the CDR3 reads CASGTQAGTQYF. The CDR3 bases are TGTGCCAGCGGGACTCAGGCGGGTACGCAGTATTTT. The genes are TRBV6-1 and TRBJ2-3, with a weak D call TRBD2 (6 bases). Trimming removed 8 bases at V and 8 bases at J, with 14 bases between. The CDR3 is made up of 12 amino acids. CDR1 and CDR2 from the germline V gene are MNHNS and SASEGT.

The V and J genes are TRBV29-1 and TRBJ2-1; 9 nucleotides line up with TRBD2. The CDR3 has 13 residues. V was clipped by 7 bases and J by 4 bases; unmatched bases: 5. Germline V gives CDR1 SQVTM, CDR2 ANQGSEA. Written as DNA, the CDR3 is TGCAGCGCCCGACTAGCGGATTACAATGAGCAGTTCTTC. It translates to CSARLADYNEQFF.

This chain connects TRBV30 to TRBJ2-2; 12 bases line up with TRBD2. The germline V gene encodes CDR1 GTSNPN and CDR2 SVGIG (reference sequence). V lost 0 bases, J lost 0 bases, and 11 bases stayed unmatched. This CDR3 is built from 20 residues. This CDR3 reads CAWSVLRLAGVGPNTGELFF. CDR3 coding DNA: TGTGCCTGGAGTGTACTTAGACTAGCGGGAGTAGGTCCGAACACCGGGGAGCTGTTTTTT.